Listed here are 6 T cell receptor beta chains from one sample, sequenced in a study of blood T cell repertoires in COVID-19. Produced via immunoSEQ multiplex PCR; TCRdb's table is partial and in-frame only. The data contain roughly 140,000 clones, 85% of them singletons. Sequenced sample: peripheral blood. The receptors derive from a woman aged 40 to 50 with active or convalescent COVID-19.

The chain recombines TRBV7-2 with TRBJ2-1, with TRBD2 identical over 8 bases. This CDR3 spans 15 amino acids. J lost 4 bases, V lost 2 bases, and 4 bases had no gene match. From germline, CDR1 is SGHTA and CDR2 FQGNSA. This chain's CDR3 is CASSLSGGQYNEQFF. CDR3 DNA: TGTGCCAGCAGCTTAAGCGGGGGCCAGTACAATGAGCAGTTCTTC.

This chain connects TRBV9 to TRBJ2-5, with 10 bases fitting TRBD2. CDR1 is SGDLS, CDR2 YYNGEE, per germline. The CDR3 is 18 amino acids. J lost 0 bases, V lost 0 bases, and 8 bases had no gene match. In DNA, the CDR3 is TGTGCCAGCAGCGTAGGTCCGACTAGCGGGCACCACCAAGAGACCCAGTACTTC. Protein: CASSVGPTSGHHQETQYF. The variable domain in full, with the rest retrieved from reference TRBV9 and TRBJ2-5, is DSGVTQTPKHLITATGQRVTLRCSPRSGDLSVYWYQQSLDQGLQFLIQYYNGEERAKGNILERFSAQQFPDLHSELNLSSLELGDSALYFCASSVGPTSGHHQETQYFGPGTRLLVL.

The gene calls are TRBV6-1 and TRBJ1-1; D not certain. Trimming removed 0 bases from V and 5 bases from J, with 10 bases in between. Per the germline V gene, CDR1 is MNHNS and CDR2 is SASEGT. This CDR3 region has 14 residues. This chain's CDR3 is CASSEALWRTEAFF. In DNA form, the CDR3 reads TGTGCCAGCAGTGAAGCGCTTTGGAGAACTGAAGCTTTCTTT.

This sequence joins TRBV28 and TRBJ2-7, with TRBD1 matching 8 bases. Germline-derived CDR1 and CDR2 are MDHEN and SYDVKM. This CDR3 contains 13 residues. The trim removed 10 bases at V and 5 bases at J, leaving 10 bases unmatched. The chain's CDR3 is CATSQGVPNEQYF. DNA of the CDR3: TGTGCCACCTCACAGGGGGTTCCCAACGAGCAGTACTTC.

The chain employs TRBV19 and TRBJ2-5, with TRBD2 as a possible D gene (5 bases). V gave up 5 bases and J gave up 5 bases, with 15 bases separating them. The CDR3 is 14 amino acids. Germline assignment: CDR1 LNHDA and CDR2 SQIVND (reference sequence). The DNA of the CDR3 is TGTGCCAGTAGTCCCGGGGTGGGGATCGAGACCCAGTACTTC. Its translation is CASSPGVGIETQYF.

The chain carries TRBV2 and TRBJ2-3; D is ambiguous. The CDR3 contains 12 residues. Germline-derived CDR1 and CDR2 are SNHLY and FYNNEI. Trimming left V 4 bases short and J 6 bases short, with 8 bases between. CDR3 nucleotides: TGTGCCAGCAGTGTAGGAGTGGATACGCAGTATTTT. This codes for CASSVGVDTQYF. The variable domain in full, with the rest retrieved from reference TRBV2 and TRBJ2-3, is EPEVTQTPSHQVTQMGQEVILRCVPISNHLYFYWYRQILGQKVEFLVSFYNNEISEKSEIFDDQFSVERPDGSNFTLKIRSTKLEDSAMYFCASSVGVDTQYFGPGTRLTVL.